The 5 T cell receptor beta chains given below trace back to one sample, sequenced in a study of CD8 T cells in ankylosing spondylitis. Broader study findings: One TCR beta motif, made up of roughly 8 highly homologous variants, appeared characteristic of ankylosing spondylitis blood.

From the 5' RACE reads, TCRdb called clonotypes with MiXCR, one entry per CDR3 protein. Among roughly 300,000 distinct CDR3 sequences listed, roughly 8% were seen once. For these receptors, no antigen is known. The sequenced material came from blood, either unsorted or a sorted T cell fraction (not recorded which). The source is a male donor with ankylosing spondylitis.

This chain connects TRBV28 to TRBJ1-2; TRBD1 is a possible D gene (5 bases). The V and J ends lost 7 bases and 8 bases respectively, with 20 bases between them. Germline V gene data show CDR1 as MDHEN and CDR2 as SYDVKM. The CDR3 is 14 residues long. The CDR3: CASTTVGRVDGYTF. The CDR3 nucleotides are TGTGCCAGCACCACCGTCGGCAGGGTTGACGGCTACACCTTC.

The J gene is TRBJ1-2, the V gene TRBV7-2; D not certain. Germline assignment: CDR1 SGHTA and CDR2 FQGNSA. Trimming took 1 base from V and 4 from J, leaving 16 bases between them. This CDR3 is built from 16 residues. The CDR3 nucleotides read TGTGCCAGCAGCTTAGAGGTTCAGAGCCGTACCTATGGCTACACCTTC. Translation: CASSLEVQSRTYGYTF.

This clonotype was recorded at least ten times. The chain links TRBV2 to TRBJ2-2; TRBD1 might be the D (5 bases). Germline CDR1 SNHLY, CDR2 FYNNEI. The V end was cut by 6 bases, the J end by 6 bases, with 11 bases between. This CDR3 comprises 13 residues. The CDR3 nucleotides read TGTGCCAGCAGCAGGGTGTTTTCCGGGGAGCTGTTTTTT. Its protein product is CASSRVFSGELFF.

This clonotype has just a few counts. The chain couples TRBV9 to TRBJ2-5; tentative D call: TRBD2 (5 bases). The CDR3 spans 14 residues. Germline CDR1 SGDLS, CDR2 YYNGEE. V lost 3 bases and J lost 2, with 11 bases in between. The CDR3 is CASSGSDDQETQYF. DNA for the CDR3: TGTGCCAGCAGCGGTAGCGATGATCAAGAGACCCAGTACTTC.

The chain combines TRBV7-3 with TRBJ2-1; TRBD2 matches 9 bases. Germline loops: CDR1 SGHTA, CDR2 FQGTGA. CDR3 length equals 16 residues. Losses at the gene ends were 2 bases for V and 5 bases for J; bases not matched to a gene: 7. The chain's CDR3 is CASSLGGGREDNEQFF. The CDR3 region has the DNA TGTGCCAGCAGCTTAGGCGGCGGGAGGGAAGACAATGAGCAGTTCTTC.